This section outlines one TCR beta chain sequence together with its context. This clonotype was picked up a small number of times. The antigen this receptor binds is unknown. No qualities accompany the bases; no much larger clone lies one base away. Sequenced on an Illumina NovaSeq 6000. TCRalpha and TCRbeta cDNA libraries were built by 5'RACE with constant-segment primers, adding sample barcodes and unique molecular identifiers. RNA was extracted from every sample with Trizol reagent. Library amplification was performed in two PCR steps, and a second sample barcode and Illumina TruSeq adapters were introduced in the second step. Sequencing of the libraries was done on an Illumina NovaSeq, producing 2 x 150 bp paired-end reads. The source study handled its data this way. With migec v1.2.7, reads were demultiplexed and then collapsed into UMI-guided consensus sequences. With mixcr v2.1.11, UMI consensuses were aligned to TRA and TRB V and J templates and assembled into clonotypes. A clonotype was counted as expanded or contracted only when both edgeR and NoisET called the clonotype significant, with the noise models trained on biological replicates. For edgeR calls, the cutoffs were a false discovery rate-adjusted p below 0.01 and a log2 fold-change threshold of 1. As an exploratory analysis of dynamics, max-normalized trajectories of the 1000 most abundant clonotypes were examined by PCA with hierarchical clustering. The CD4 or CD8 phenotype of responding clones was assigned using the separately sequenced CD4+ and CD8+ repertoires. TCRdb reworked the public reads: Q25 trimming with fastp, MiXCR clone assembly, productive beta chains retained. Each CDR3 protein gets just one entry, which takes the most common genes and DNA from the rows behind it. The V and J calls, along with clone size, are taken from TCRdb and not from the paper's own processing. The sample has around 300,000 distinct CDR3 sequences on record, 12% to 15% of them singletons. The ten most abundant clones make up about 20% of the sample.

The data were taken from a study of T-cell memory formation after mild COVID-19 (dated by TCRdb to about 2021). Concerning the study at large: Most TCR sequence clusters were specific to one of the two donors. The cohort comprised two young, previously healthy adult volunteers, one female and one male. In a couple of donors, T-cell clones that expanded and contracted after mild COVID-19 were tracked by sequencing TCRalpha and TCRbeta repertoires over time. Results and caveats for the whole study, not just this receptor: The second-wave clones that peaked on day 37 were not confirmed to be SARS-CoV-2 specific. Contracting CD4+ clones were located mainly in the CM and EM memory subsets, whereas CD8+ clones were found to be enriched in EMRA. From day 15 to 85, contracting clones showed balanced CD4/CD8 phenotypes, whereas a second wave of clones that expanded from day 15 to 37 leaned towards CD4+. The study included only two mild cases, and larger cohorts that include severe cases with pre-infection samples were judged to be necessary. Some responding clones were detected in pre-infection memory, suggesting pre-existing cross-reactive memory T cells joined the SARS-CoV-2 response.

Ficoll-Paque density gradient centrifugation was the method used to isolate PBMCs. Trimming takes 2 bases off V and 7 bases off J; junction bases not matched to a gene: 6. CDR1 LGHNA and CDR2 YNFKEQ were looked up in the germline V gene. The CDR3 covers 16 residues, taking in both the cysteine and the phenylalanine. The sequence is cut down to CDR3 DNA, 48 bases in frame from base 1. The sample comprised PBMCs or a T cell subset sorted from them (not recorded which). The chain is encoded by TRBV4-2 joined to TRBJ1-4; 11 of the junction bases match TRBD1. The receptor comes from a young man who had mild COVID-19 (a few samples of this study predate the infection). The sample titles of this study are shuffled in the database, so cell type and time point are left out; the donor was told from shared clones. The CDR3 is CASSQSPGTGGEKLFF. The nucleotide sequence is TGTGCCAGCAGCCAATCCCCCGGGACAGGGGGTGAAAAACTGTTTTTT.